The TCR beta chain under discussion was sequenced for a study of early T cells in non-severe SARS-CoV-2 infection (dated by TCRdb to the early 2020s). About the study as a whole: Bulk RNA from unsorted whole blood was used for TCR sequencing, so alpha and beta chains could not be paired.

The study at large found these results: VDJdb matching was skewed toward anti-spike CD8 responses and likely underestimated virus-specific expansions by missing private and CD4 specificities.

The trim is 1 base for V and 6 bases for J, with a gap of 15 bases between the germline ends. As encoded in the germline V gene (reference sequence), CDR1 is SEHNR while CDR2 is FQNEAQ. The CDR3 sequence holds 15 residues, the cysteine and phenylalanine included. The sequence is cut down to CDR3 DNA, 45 bases in frame from base 1. In the case of this clonotype: It lacks a known antigen. The record has no base qualities; no much larger clone is one base away.

Receptors were amplified or captured by 5' RACE. Sequencing was carried out with a NextSeq 500. Unique molecular identifiers were attached to individual cDNA molecules in the TCR library protocol so that sequencing error and PCR bias could be corrected. Sequencing covered both TCR alpha and beta chains, and within each sample the abundances of alpha and beta sequences were tightly co-correlated. The paper's processing steps were these. V gene, J gene and CDR3 annotation of TCR sequences was performed with Decombinator V4. TCRs were defined as expanded if a significant change between any two time points was detected under a Poisson model with p below 0.0001. TCR abundances were normalised to the total number of TCRs sequenced per sample and were expressed as counts per million. MAIT TCRs were defined by TRAV1-2 paired with TRAJ12, TRAJ20 or TRAJ33, and iNKT TCRs by TRAV10 paired with TRAJ18. VDJdb, accessed on 1 November 2021, was searched for TCRs annotated for CMV, EBV and SARS-CoV-2, and TCRs annotated for more than one antigen were excluded. TCRdb took the public reads, trimmed them with fastp at Q25, ran MiXCR for clone calling and kept in-frame beta chains. Rows are unified per CDR3 protein, each entry keeping the most common DNA and genes. V and J calls and clone size were set by TCRdb, not the authors. For this sample there are approximately 63,000 distinct CDR3 sequences; over 4.5% appear just once. The biggest ten clones account for approximately 3.6% of the sample.

Set within a cohort of healthcare workers in London, UK, this nested case-control study involved weekly PCR testing of nasopharyngeal swabs along with blood sampling. Between 23 and 31 March 2020, the week of the UK lockdown, healthcare workers were enrolled and then followed up weekly for as long as 16 weeks. The rearrangement combines TRBV7-9 with TRBJ1-1; a tentative D call is TRBD1 (6 bases match). This sample comprised whole blood, obtained at baseline. The clonotype comes from an adult who was a healthcare worker with PCR-confirmed SARS-CoV-2 infection or an uninfected control (not recorded which). CDR3 reads: CASSLEEQGRAEAFF. The nucleotide sequence reads as follows: TGTGCCAGCAGCTTAGAGGAACAGGGAAGAGCTGAAGCTTTCTTT.